Reported below is one TCR beta chain. This sample was taken from a study of T cell changes during pregnancy in multiple sclerosis. Some clones are missing from TCRdb's copy, which holds only in-frame ones; the method was immunoSEQ multiplex PCR. The table has tens of thousands of clones, roughly 87% seen once. The TCR comes from a female donor with multiple sclerosis, enrolled in a pregnancy study. The source was CD8+ T cells from peripheral blood mononuclear cells, collected before pregnancy.

This CDR3 is CAISILAGGNEQFF. Here the CDR3 DNA reads TGTGCCATCAGTATACTAGCGGGGGGGAATGAGCAGTTCTTC. This chain connects TRBV10-3 to TRBJ2-1; the match to TRBD2 covers 13 bases. Germline trimming cut 5 bases from V and 7 bases from J; bases unmatched to any gene: 2. The CDR3 loop spans 14 amino acids. The V gene's germline CDR1 is ENHRY and CDR2 SYGVKD.